Following are 30 T cell receptor beta chains from one sample sequenced in a study of shared clonotypes between healthy human individuals. CD45RO-negative, CCR7-selected cells formed the naive CD8 fraction, which excluded terminally differentiated effector memory CD45RA+ cells. TCRdb's table, derived via immunoSEQ multiplex PCR, lists solely in-frame clones and lacks some. The sample contains about 2.1 million clones, about 93% of which appear only once. The sequenced material came from naive CD8+ T cells from PBMCs. All receptors come from a young man in good health. Some clones in this sample may be carry-over from other donors' samples.

This clone was observed a single time. Other nucleotide sequences from this sample produce the same CDR3. The chain links TRBV27 to TRBJ2-7; weak D call: TRBD1 (6 bases). V shed 4 bases and J shed 0 bases, with 7 bases lying between them. The CDR3 is 13 amino acids. From germline, CDR1 is MNHEY and CDR2 SMNVEV (reference sequence). CDR3 protein: CASSYRVSYEQYF. The CDR3 DNA follows: TGTGCCAGCAGTTACAGGGTCTCCTACGAGCAGTACTTC.

The gene calls are TRBV19 and TRBJ2-7; 10 bases align to TRBD2. The CDR3 extends over 13 amino acids. Trimming removed 8 bases from V and 5 bases from J; junction bases left unmatched: 6. Looked up from germline, CDR1 is LNHDA and CDR2 is SQIVND (reference sequence). The CDR3 protein is CASGLAGGDEQYF. CDR3 coding DNA: TGTGCCAGTGGATTAGCGGGAGGTGACGAGCAGTACTTC.

On this clone itself: This sample also contains other DNA sequences that code for the same CDR3. The V gene is TRBV9, the J gene TRBJ2-3; D ambiguous. Looked up from germline, CDR1 is SGDLS and CDR2 is YYNGEE. The V and J ends lost 2 bases and 3 bases respectively, with 13 bases between them. The CDR3 runs to 15 residues. CDR3 nucleotide sequence: TGTGCCAGCAGCGTCGGAGACTCCCCGACAGATACGCAGTATTTT. The encoded protein is CASSVGDSPTDTQYF. Combining the CDR3 with reference TRBV9 and TRBJ2-3 gives the whole variable domain DSGVTQTPKHLITATGQRVTLRCSPRSGDLSVYWYQQSLDQGLQFLIQYYNGEERAKGNILERFSAQQFPDLHSELNLSSLELGDSALYFCASSVGDSPTDTQYFGPGTRLTVL.

V and J are TRBV2 and TRBJ2-3; D call uncertain. Germline CDR1 and CDR2: SNHLY and FYNNEI. CDR3 size: 13 residues. Deletions cut 2 bases from V and 2 bases from J, with 5 bases between. The DNA of the CDR3 is TGTGCCAGCAGTGAAAGGGACACAGATACGCAGTATTTT. Protein: CASSERDTDTQYF. Full variable domain (missing parts from reference TRBV2 and TRBJ2-3): EPEVTQTPSHQVTQMGQEVILRCVPISNHLYFYWYRQILGQKVEFLVSFYNNEISEKSEIFDDQFSVERPDGSNFTLKIRSTKLEDSAMYFCASSERDTDTQYFGPGTRLTVL.

The genes are TRBV7-9 and TRBJ2-7; 8 bases match TRBD1. CDR1 SEHNR and CDR2 FQNEAQ come from the germline V gene (reference sequence). The CDR3 runs to 14 residues. J lost 0 bases, V lost 5 bases, and 3 bases had no gene match. The CDR3 protein is CASSVQGGSYEQYF. CDR3 DNA: TGTGCCAGCAGCGTACAGGGGGGCTCCTACGAGCAGTACTTC.

This chain uses TRBV5-6 with TRBJ1-2; a weak D match, TRBD1 (5 bases). Looked up from germline, CDR1 is SGHDT and CDR2 is YYEEEE. There are 15 residues in the CDR3. V was pared by 6 bases and J by 4 bases, with 19 bases between. The CDR3 region has the DNA TGTGCCAGCACTATTGAGGACACAACCTCCTATGGCTACACCTTC. This encodes CASTIEDTTSYGYTF.

The chain uses TRBV11-2 and TRBJ1-3; no reliable D call. V gave up 5 bases and J gave up 2 bases, with 13 bases separating them. Germline V gene sequence: CDR1 SGHAT, CDR2 FQNNGV. The length of the CDR3 is 15 residues. The CDR3 loop reads CASSLQAVAGNTIYF. CDR3 in DNA: TGTGCCAGCAGCCTTCAGGCAGTAGCTGGAAACACCATATATTTT.

V is TRBV25-1 and J is TRBJ2-1; TRBD1 matches 9 bases. This CDR3 region has 15 residues. V shed 6 bases, J shed 2 bases, and the junction held 5 bases outside the gene matches. In germline, CDR1 is MGHDK, CDR2 SYGVNS. The CDR3 DNA sequence: TGTGCCAGCAGCATAGGACAGGGGACCTACAATGAGCAGTTCTTC. This encodes CASSIGQGTYNEQFF.

The chain carries TRBV28 and TRBJ2-1; 8 bases fit TRBD2. Per the germline V gene, CDR1 is MDHEN and CDR2 is SYDVKM. Trimming cost V 5 bases and J 9 bases; bases outside gene matches: 21. The CDR3 has 18 amino acids. DNA for the CDR3: TGTGCCAGCAGTACCTCGTGGGAGCGGGAGTCATTTGCGGGTGAGCAGTTCTTC. Its protein is CASSTSWERESFAGEQFF.

In nucleotides, the CDR3 is TGTGCCAGCAGCCAGGGGGGCCTCCGGGGAGCTTTCTTT. The encoded protein is CASSQGGLRGAFF. The chain combines TRBV14 with TRBJ1-1, with D tentatively TRBD1 (6 bases). The CDR3 loop spans 13 amino acids. Trimming removed 3 bases from V and 10 bases from J, with 15 bases in between. Germline CDR1 reads SGHDN; CDR2 reads FVKESK. Full variable domain (remainder filled in from reference TRBV14 and TRBJ1-1): EAGVTQFPSHSVIEKGQTVTLRCDPISGHDNLYWYRRVMGKEIKFLLHFVKESKQDESGMPNNRFLAERTGGTYSTLKVQPAELEDSGVYFCASSQGGLRGAFFGQGTRLTVV.

With respect to this clone: This specimen includes other DNA sequences encoding the same CDR3. The chain joins TRBV10-3 to TRBJ2-1; D could derive from TRBD1 or TRBD2 (6 bases each). Trimming cost V 8 bases and J 9 bases, with 11 bases left between them. The CDR3 is made up of 11 amino acids. Germline values: CDR1 ENHRY, CDR2 SYGVKD. CDR3 sequence (DNA): TGTGCCATCTCAGAGGGGGGTGAGCAGTTCTTC. As protein: CAISEGGEQFF.

CDR3 nucleotides: TGTGCCAGTTTCGGACAGGGGCTATCCTACGAGCAGTACTTC. Residues: CASFGQGLSYEQYF. V gene TRBV5-3 combines with J gene TRBJ2-7; 9 bases match TRBD1. TRBV5-3 is an open reading frame, and its role is uncertain. The V segment lost 8 bases and the J segment 1 base; nucleotides outside the gene matches: 7. The CDR3 consists of 14 residues.

The chain uses TRBV10-1 and TRBJ2-3; D is undetermined. Trimming took off 3 bases at V and 1 base at J, with 11 bases between the two ends. This CDR3 has 15 amino acids. Germline CDR1 WNHNN, CDR2 SYGVQD (reference sequence). For the CDR3, the DNA is TGCGCCAGCAGTGACTCAAAGCCCCGCACAGATACGCAGTATTTT. Translating it yields CASSDSKPRTDTQYF.

V usage is TRBV27 and J usage is TRBJ1-5, with TRBD1 as a possible D gene (5 bases). The CDR3 extends over 15 amino acids. CDR1 and CDR2 (germline): MNHEY, SMNVEV (reference sequence). V dropped 6 bases and J dropped 0 bases, with 12 bases sitting between them. The CDR3 DNA is TGTGCCAGCAGGGGACTCGTTGGTAGCAATCAGCCCCAGCATTTT. Translated: CASRGLVGSNQPQHF.

This clone was seen just once. The chain couples TRBV4-3 to TRBJ2-3; the match to TRBD2 covers 12 bases. Germline trimming cut 1 base from V and 4 bases from J; bases unmatched to any gene: 3. Germline CDR1 and CDR2: LGHNA and YSLEER. The length of the CDR3 is 16 residues. For the CDR3, the DNA is TGCGCCAGCAGCCAAGCACTAGCGGGAGGATCAGATACGCAGTATTTT. This sequence encodes CASSQALAGGSDTQYF.

The chain is built from TRBV19 and TRBJ2-1, with 9 bases aligning to TRBD1. The CDR3 extends over 15 amino acids. Per the germline V gene, CDR1 is LNHDA and CDR2 is SQIVND (reference sequence). V lost 4 bases to trimming and J lost 6 bases; unmatched junction nucleotides: 7. The CDR3 is CASSTGDRAPNEQFF. The CDR3 bases are TGTGCCAGTAGTACCGGGGACAGGGCTCCCAATGAGCAGTTCTTC. Filled out from reference TRBV19 and TRBJ2-1, the complete variable domain reads DGGITQSPKYLFRKEGQNVTLSCEQNLNHDAMYWYRQDPGQGLRLIYYSQIVNDFQKGDIAEGYSVSREKKESFPLTVTSAQKNPTAFYLCASSTGDRAPNEQFFGPGTRLTVL.

V gene TRBV28 combines with J gene TRBJ2-1, with D tentatively TRBD2 (5 bases). V was clipped by 5 bases and J by 2 bases, with 13 bases between them. The V gene's germline CDR1 is MDHEN and CDR2 SYDVKM. The CDR3 loop spans 15 amino acids. Here the CDR3 reads CASSPRALTYNEQFF. DNA of the CDR3: TGTGCCAGCAGTCCGCGGGCACTGACCTACAATGAGCAGTTCTTC.

V is TRBV27 and J is TRBJ1-2, with TRBD1 as a possible D gene (5 bases). Germline V gene data show CDR1 as MNHEY and CDR2 as SMNVEV (reference sequence). This CDR3 comprises 13 residues. V dropped 6 bases and J dropped 8 bases, with 16 bases sitting between them. CDR3 loop: CASSSGWPGGYTF. CDR3 DNA: TGTGCCAGCAGCTCGGGTTGGCCAGGGGGCTACACCTTC.

The CDR3 loop reads CASSGRTGFSETQYF. The CDR3 nucleotides are TGCGCCAGCAGCGGGCGGACAGGGTTCAGTGAGACCCAGTACTTC. The chain is built from TRBV4-3 and TRBJ2-5; TRBD1 aligns across 8 bases. The CDR3 is 15 residues long. CDR1 and CDR2 from the germline V gene are LGHNA and YSLEER. The junction had 10 bases not matched to a gene; V was cut back by 5 bases and J by 5 bases.

This chain connects TRBV5-5 to TRBJ1-5, with TRBD1 as a possible D gene (6 bases). Germline V lookup: CDR1 SGHKS, CDR2 YYEKEE (reference sequence). CDR3 length equals 15 residues. Trimming took 4 bases from V and 0 from J, leaving 11 bases between them. CDR3 region: CASSLGAYSNQPQHF. Here the CDR3 DNA reads TGTGCCAGCAGCCTGGGGGCTTATAGCAATCAGCCCCAGCATTTT.

The chain has TRBV4-2 and TRBJ1-2; D is uncertain. This CDR3 is built from 15 residues. V was cut by 0 bases and J by 4 bases, with 12 bases left in between. CDR1 and CDR2 from the germline V gene are LGHNA and YNFKEQ. The CDR3 bases are TGTGCCAGCAGCCAAGACTACGGTCCTACCTATGGCTACACCTTC. It is translated as CASSQDYGPTYGYTF.

This chain uses TRBV6-1 with TRBJ1-4; D is uncertain. In germline, CDR1 is MNHNS, CDR2 SASEGT. The ends were cut back, 1 base at V and 4 bases at J, with 13 bases in the middle. This CDR3 spans 16 amino acids. The DNA of the CDR3 is TGTGCCAGCAGTGAAGGTCTGTGGCAGGATAATGAAAAACTGTTTTTT. Its protein product is CASSEGLWQDNEKLFF.

The rearrangement joins TRBV4-3 to TRBJ2-3; the match to TRBD2 covers 13 bases. Per germline, CDR1 LGHNA and CDR2 YSLEER. CDR3 size: 18 residues. V lost 1 base to trimming and J lost 3 bases; unmatched junction nucleotides: 7. CDR3 DNA: TGCGCCAGCAGCCAAGCATCGAGACTAGCGGGAGGTACAGATACGCAGTATTTT. Residues: CASSQASRLAGGTDTQYF.

This sequence joins TRBV19 and TRBJ2-7; 9 nucleotides agree with TRBD2. Germline CDR1 is LNHDA and CDR2 is SQIVND (reference sequence). V lost 0 bases to trimming and J lost 2 bases; unmatched junction nucleotides: 5. CDR3 length: 16 residues. The DNA for the CDR3 is TGTGCCAGTAGTATAGATGAGGCTAGCGGGACCTACGAGCAGTACTTC. This codes for CASSIDEASGTYEQYF.

This chain joins TRBV6-5 and TRBJ1-1, with TRBD1 matching 11 bases. The CDR3 length is 16 residues. Unmatched junction bases numbered 5, after V lost 2 bases and J lost 3 bases. Germline V gives CDR1 MNHEY, CDR2 SVGAGI. The CDR3 region has the DNA TGTGCCAGCAGTTACCAGGGACAGGGGGGTGACACTGAAGCTTTCTTT. Its protein product is CASSYQGQGGDTEAFF.

The chain joins TRBV6-5 to TRBJ2-3, with 9 nucleotides matching TRBD2. Losses at the gene ends were 3 bases for V and 0 bases for J; bases not matched to a gene: 4. The CDR3 is 16 residues long. The germline gives CDR1 MNHEY, CDR2 SVGAGI. The CDR3 DNA is TGTGCCAGCAGTTATCAGACTAGCGGAAGCACAGATACGCAGTATTTT. Its protein is CASSYQTSGSTDTQYF.

The V gene is TRBV4-2, the J gene TRBJ1-2; D is unresolved. Germline V CDR1 and CDR2: LGHNA, YNFKEQ. The CDR3 is 16 amino acids. Trimming stripped 0 bases from V and 4 bases from J, with 15 bases between. The CDR3 region is CASSQDRTIGPYGYTF. The CDR3 coding sequence is TGTGCCAGCAGCCAAGACCGGACGATAGGGCCCTATGGCTACACCTTC.

This chain joins TRBV9 and TRBJ2-1, with D tentatively TRBD2 (5 bases). CDR1 SGDLS and CDR2 YYNGEE come from the germline V gene. Deletions cut 2 bases from V and 4 bases from J, with 13 bases between. This CDR3 is built from 15 residues. The CDR3: CASSVYEGVYNEQFF. The CDR3 DNA follows: TGTGCCAGCAGCGTTTACGAGGGAGTTTACAATGAGCAGTTCTTC.

The V and J genes are TRBV28 and TRBJ2-7; D is ambiguous. Germline V gene lookup returns CDR1 MDHEN and CDR2 SYDVKM. The CDR3 runs to 12 residues. Trimming took off 5 bases at V and 5 bases at J, with 10 bases between the two ends. The CDR3 sequence: CASSPLQDEQYF. The CDR3 DNA follows: TGTGCCAGCAGTCCACTCCAGGACGAGCAGTACTTC.

This chain links TRBV7-9 with TRBJ2-5; D may be TRBD1 (6 bases). CDR1 and CDR2 (germline): SEHNR, FQNEAQ (reference sequence). The length of the CDR3 is 14 residues. Deletions cut 5 bases from V and 2 bases from J, with 12 bases between. This chain's CDR3 is CASSPGTLQETQYF. For the CDR3, the DNA is TGTGCCAGCAGCCCCGGGACACTTCAAGAGACCCAGTACTTC.